Listed below are T cell receptor beta chains from one sample, sequenced in a study of beta chain features in type 1 diabetes. Generated by immunoSEQ multiplex PCR, the TCRdb table keeps only in-frame clones and is missing some. The data show about 360,000 clones, roughly 12% seen once. Sample: naive CD4+ T cells from blood. All receptors derive from a man between 18 and 29 years old in good health. CDR3s include the opening cysteine and the closing phenylalanine or tryptophan. Fields, in order: clone size, V gene, CDR3 protein. Some rows have no size entry. The others give once, few or many, or a class for an expanded clone.

clone_size: few; v_call: TRBV9; cdr3_aa: CASSVAPDSYNEQFF
clone_size: few; v_call: TRBV18; cdr3_aa: CASSTRESMNTEAFF
clone_size: few; v_call: TRBV28; cdr3_aa: CASRPSGQGWETQYF
clone_size: few; v_call: TRBV25-1; cdr3_aa: CASSGPRSGPKQFF
clone_size: .; v_call: TRBV19; cdr3_aa: CASSIILAGVDTQYF
clone_size: .; v_call: TRBV28; cdr3_aa: CASSLLARTEAFF
clone_size: .; v_call: TRBV6-4; cdr3_aa: CASSAEEERGGGDIQYF
clone_size: .; v_call: TRBV5-1; cdr3_aa: CASSLGTGSQPQHF
clone_size: .; v_call: TRBV7-9; cdr3_aa: CASSQRTERWYGEKLFF
clone_size: .; v_call: TRBV4-1; cdr3_aa: CASSQERGGWNNEQYF
clone_size: .; v_call: TRBV5-1; cdr3_aa: CASSTLQGPNYGYTF
clone_size: .; v_call: TRBV18; cdr3_aa: CASSPLSARDRGNTEAFF
clone_size: .; v_call: TRBV5-1; cdr3_aa: CASSLRPDTQYF
clone_size: few; v_call: TRBV18; cdr3_aa: CASSRGGASSYEQYF
clone_size: .; v_call: TRBV7-2; cdr3_aa: CASSSPGGTNTEAFF
clone_size: few; v_call: TRBV5-1; cdr3_aa: CASSLNGGAGQETQYF
clone_size: .; v_call: TRBV28; cdr3_aa: CASSFRGYGYTF
clone_size: few; v_call: TRBV15; cdr3_aa: CATSRDQKYEQYF
clone_size: .; v_call: TRBV27; cdr3_aa: CASRPGLAGNAGELFF
clone_size: few; v_call: TRBV4-3; cdr3_aa: CASSQEHGASGANVLTF
clone_size: few; v_call: TRBV11-2; cdr3_aa: CASSLPSWTGEETQYF
clone_size: few; v_call: TRBV30; cdr3_aa: CAWSGYGGTNQPQHF
clone_size: few; v_call: TRBV29-1; cdr3_aa: CSVKKGGTEGGEQYF
clone_size: .; v_call: TRBV28; cdr3_aa: CASHRVNQPQHF
clone_size: few; v_call: TRBV5-1; cdr3_aa: CASSLASPMNTEAFF
clone_size: few; v_call: TRBV29-1; cdr3_aa: CSVMTNMNTEAFF
clone_size: .; v_call: TRBV4-2; cdr3_aa: CASSQDLSRVEGYTF
clone_size: few; v_call: TRBV7-3; cdr3_aa: CASSREALNEQFF
clone_size: few; v_call: TRBV21-1; cdr3_aa: CASSGDIHEQYF
clone_size: .; v_call: TRBV7-9; cdr3_aa: CASSLVASTEQYF
clone_size: .; v_call: TRBV28; cdr3_aa: CASSFMNSIYSNQPQHF
clone_size: .; v_call: TRBV6-5; cdr3_aa: CASSSNRDTVLRALFF
clone_size: few; v_call: TRBV7-2; cdr3_aa: CASSSNSGREQFF
clone_size: few; v_call: TRBV6-4; cdr3_aa: CASSVWPDQPQHF
clone_size: few; v_call: TRBV28; cdr3_aa: CASSGQGNTGELFF
clone_size: few; v_call: TRBV13; cdr3_aa: CASSHPPGGRYEQYF
clone_size: .; v_call: TRBV6-1; cdr3_aa: CASSARFPGNTEAFF
clone_size: few; v_call: TRBV10-3; cdr3_aa: CAISPRLGQGDTQYF
clone_size: few; v_call: TRBV28; cdr3_aa: CASSSPRGEQYF
clone_size: few; v_call: TRBV30; cdr3_aa: CAWRSQDRETQPQHF
clone_size: .; v_call: TRBV2; cdr3_aa: CASSLEGTEAFF
clone_size: few; v_call: TRBV30; cdr3_aa: CAWSVIWDYKGLSGNTIYF
clone_size: .; v_call: TRBV16; cdr3_aa: CASSHARSDTYEQYF
clone_size: .; v_call: TRBV29-1; cdr3_aa: CSVVGGSLNTEAFF
clone_size: few; v_call: TRBV30; cdr3_aa: CAWSVRGRWTEAFF
clone_size: few; v_call: TRBV7-9; cdr3_aa: CASSLFQSYEQYF
clone_size: few; v_call: TRBV19; cdr3_aa: CATKPGQGTRQYF
clone_size: few; v_call: TRBV29-1; cdr3_aa: CSVGGRADQPQHF
clone_size: .; v_call: TRBV29-1; cdr3_aa: CSVFRGSNTGELFF
clone_size: .; v_call: TRBV29-1; cdr3_aa: CSVEKRPGLERDEQFF
clone_size: .; v_call: TRBV29-1; cdr3_aa: CSVWPRGGRYTGYTF
clone_size: few; v_call: TRBV2; cdr3_aa: CASSYSYEQYF
clone_size: .; v_call: TRBV11-3; cdr3_aa: CASSLAAGAPTGELFF